This entry lists 25 T cell receptor beta chains sequenced from one sample in a study of human CD8 memory T cell subsets (dated by TCRdb to 2019 to 2021). The run used a NextSeq 550. A Human TCR Profiling Kit was used to prepare UMI-labeled 5' RACE TCRbeta libraries. TCRdb reprocessed the reads; each CDR3 protein sequence makes one entry, and DNA is unavailable. This sample's table has entries for about 17,000 distinct CDR3 sequences. Of the sample, about 5.6% is held by the ten largest clones. The source material was CD8+ stem-like memory T cells (TSCM and TCM) sorted from PBMCs. According to the study, the label for this sample's cell subset or site signals: stem-like memory CD8 T cells (TSTEM), CCR7+ PD-1- TIGIT-. The source of these receptors is a human donor in good health.

The chain recombines TRBV6-5 with TRBJ1-2; TCRdb's D gene call, TRBD1, goes unchecked for lack of DNA. The V gene's germline CDR1 is MNHEY and CDR2 SVGAGI. There are 13 residues in the CDR3. CDR3: CASSPGRDYGYTF.

V gene TRBV5-1 combines with J gene TRBJ2-1; the D call from TCRdb, TRBD1, cannot be confirmed without DNA. The CDR3 has 13 amino acids. Germline V gives CDR1 SGHRS, CDR2 YFSETQ. CDR3: CASSLGQLNEQFF.

Judged by frequency, this clonotype is medium-sized. This chain links TRBV7-9 with TRBJ2-5; TCRdb calls TRBD1, which cannot be checked without DNA. Germline V gene sequence: CDR1 SEHNR, CDR2 FQNEAQ (reference sequence). The CDR3 runs 15 residues. CDR3 in amino acids: CASSPLDRAGETQYF.

Measured by frequency, this clonotype is medium-sized. The V call is TRBV28, the J call TRBJ1-3; TCRdb gives TRBD1 as the D gene, but with no DNA this cannot be confirmed. CDR3 size: 16 residues. The germline V gene encodes CDR1 MDHEN and CDR2 SYDVKM. The CDR3 loop is CASSYGGRASGNTIYF.

Here the CDR3 reads CASSPTSGINNEQFF. The chain joins TRBV12-3 or TRBV12-4 to TRBJ2-1; TCRdb outputs TRBD2, but without DNA this stays unchecked. The CDR3 has 15 residues.

J is TRBJ1-6 and V is TRBV28. CDR3 size: 16 residues. Germline CDR1 and CDR2: MDHEN and SYDVKM. The CDR3 is CASKRSFDTYNSPLHF.

This chain connects TRBV7-6 to TRBJ2-7; TCRdb returns TRBD1, unconfirmable since there is no DNA. Germline V gene lookup returns CDR1 SGHVS and CDR2 FNYEAQ. This CDR3 has 13 residues. CDR3 amino acids: CASSLAPLDEQYF.

The rearrangement uses TRBV11-1 and TRBJ2-1; TCRdb picks TRBD1, but there is no DNA to check that call. The CDR3 extends over 14 amino acids. Germline V gene lookup returns CDR1 SGHAT and CDR2 FQDESV (reference sequence). The CDR3 spells CASSPRQVGNEQFF.

The chain links TRBV20-1 to TRBJ2-3; TCRdb lists TRBD1, though no DNA is available to test this call. The CDR3 is made up of 14 amino acids. The germline V gene encodes CDR1 DFQATT and CDR2 SNEGSKA (reference sequence). The CDR3 reads CSAERESLGDTQYF.

The chain carries TRBV19 and TRBJ2-1. This CDR3 has 12 residues. The germline gives CDR1 LNHDA, CDR2 SQIVND (reference sequence). The CDR3 sequence: CASKTEDNEQFF.

The rearrangement links TRBV24-1 to TRBJ1-5. Germline CDR1 and CDR2: KGHDR and SFDVKD. The CDR3 runs 14 residues. The CDR3 loop is CATSDSQGNQPQHF.

This rearrangement joins TRBV5-5 to TRBJ2-7; TCRdb's D gene call, TRBD1, goes unchecked for lack of DNA. The CDR3 runs to 14 residues. Germline values: CDR1 SGHKS, CDR2 YYEKEE (reference sequence). The CDR3 is CASSLEGRGYEQYF.

This chain connects TRBV7-8 to TRBJ2-3; the TCRdb call, TRBD1, lacks DNA for checking. Germline V gene lookup returns CDR1 SGHVS and CDR2 FQNEAQ. This CDR3 region has 15 residues. CDR3: CASSLGTVDTDTQYF. The entire variable domain, with the rest obtained from reference TRBV7-8 and TRBJ2-3, is as follows: GAGVSQSPRYKVAKRGQDVALRCDPISGHVSLFWYQQALGQGPEFLTYFQNEAQLDKSGLPSDRFFAERPEGSVSTLKIQRTQQEDSAVYLCASSLGTVDTDTQYFGPGTRLTVL.

The genes are TRBV27 and TRBJ1-2; TCRdb picks TRBD1, but there is no DNA to check that call. Looked up from germline, CDR1 is MNHEY and CDR2 is SMNVEV (reference sequence). The length of the CDR3 is 18 residues. The CDR3 sequence: CASSSQVSRDRGLYGYTF.

The rearrangement uses TRBV5-5 and TRBJ2-7; TCRdb gives TRBD1 as the D gene, but with no DNA this cannot be confirmed. CDR1 is SGHKS, CDR2 YYEKEE, per germline (reference sequence). This CDR3 has 14 residues. CDR3 in amino acids: CASSWAQGAYEQYF.

The chain links TRBV4-3 to TRBJ2-2; TCRdb names TRBD2, which stays unverified in the absence of DNA. Germline values: CDR1 LGHNA, CDR2 YSLEER. The CDR3 runs to 15 residues. The CDR3 is CASSHIAGGTGELFF.

The rearrangement links TRBV29-1 to TRBJ2-2; without DNA, the TCRdb call of TRBD2 cannot be checked. The CDR3 has 15 amino acids. Germline-derived CDR1 and CDR2 are SQVTM and ANQGSEA. Here the CDR3 reads CSVEDPSSWGGELFF.

This clonotype is deemed medium-sized by its frequency. The chain carries TRBV24-1 and TRBJ1-2. The CDR3 has 13 residues. Germline V lookup: CDR1 KGHDR, CDR2 SFDVKD. The CDR3 sequence: CATSENKRDGYTF.

The J gene is TRBJ2-1, the V gene TRBV27; the D call from TCRdb, TRBD1, cannot be confirmed without DNA. The length of the CDR3 is 16 residues. Germline V CDR1 and CDR2: MNHEY, SMNVEV (reference sequence). CDR3 residues: CASSSRTGLAYNEQFF.

Frequency places this clonotype as medium-sized. This chain connects TRBV7-8 to TRBJ1-1; lacking DNA, the TRBD1 call made by TCRdb goes unchecked. Germline CDR1 and CDR2: SGHVS and FQNEAQ. The length of the CDR3 is 14 residues. This chain's CDR3 is CASSFPGRNTEAFF.

The gene calls are TRBV6-6 and TRBJ2-5; TCRdb indicates TRBD1, and absent DNA this call remains unverified. The CDR3 sequence is 13 residues long. Germline CDR1 reads MNHNY; CDR2 reads SVGAGI (reference sequence). The CDR3 loop reads CASSTGYQETQYF.

The genes are TRBV4-1 and TRBJ2-1. The CDR3 length is 15 residues. CDR1 is MGHRA and CDR2 is YSYEKL in the germline V gene. The CDR3 is CASSQDLSSYNEQFF.

V and J are TRBV28 and TRBJ2-7. The CDR3 extends over 12 amino acids. CDR1 and CDR2 from the germline V gene are MDHEN and SYDVKM. The chain's CDR3 is CASSRWAYEQYF.

The chain links TRBV12-3 or TRBV12-4 to TRBJ1-1. The CDR3 is 15 residues long. This CDR3 is CASSLADPGNTEAFF.

The chain has TRBV28 and TRBJ1-2; TCRdb reports TRBD1, a call that lacks DNA to check it against. Germline V gene sequence: CDR1 MDHEN, CDR2 SYDVKM. CDR3 length: 14 residues. This CDR3 reads CASSFGAGGVGYTF.